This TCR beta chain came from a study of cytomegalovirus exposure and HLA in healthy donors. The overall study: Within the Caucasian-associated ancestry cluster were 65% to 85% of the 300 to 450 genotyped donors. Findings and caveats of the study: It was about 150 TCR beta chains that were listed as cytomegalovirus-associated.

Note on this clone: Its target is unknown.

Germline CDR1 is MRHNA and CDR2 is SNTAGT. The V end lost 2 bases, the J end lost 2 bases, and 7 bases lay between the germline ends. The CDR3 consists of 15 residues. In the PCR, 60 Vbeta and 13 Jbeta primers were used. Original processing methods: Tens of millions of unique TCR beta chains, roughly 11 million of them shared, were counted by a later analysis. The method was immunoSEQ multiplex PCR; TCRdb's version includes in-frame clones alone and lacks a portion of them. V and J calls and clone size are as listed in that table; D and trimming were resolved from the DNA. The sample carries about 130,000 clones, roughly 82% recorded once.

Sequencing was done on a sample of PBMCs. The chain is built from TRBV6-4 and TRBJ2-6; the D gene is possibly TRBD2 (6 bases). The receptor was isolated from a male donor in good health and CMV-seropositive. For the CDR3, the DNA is TGTGCCAGCAGTGACGGGACTCCTGGGGCCAACGTCCTGACTTTC. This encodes CASSDGTPGANVLTF.